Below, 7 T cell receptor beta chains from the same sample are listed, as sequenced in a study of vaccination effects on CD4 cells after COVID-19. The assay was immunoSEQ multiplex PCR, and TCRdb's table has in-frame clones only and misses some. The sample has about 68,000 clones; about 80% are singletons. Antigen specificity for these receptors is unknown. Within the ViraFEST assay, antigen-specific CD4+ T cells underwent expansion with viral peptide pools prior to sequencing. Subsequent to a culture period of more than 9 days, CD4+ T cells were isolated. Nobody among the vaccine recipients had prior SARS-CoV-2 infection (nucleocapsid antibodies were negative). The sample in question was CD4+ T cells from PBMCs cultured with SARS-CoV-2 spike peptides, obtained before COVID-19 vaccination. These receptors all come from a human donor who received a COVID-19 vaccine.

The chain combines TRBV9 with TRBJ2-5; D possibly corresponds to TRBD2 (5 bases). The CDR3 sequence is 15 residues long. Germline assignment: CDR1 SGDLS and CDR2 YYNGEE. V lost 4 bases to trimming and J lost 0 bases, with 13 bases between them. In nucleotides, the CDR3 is TGTGCCAGCAGCCCGAGGGTACAGCACCAAGAGACCCAGTACTTC. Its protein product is CASSPRVQHQETQYF.

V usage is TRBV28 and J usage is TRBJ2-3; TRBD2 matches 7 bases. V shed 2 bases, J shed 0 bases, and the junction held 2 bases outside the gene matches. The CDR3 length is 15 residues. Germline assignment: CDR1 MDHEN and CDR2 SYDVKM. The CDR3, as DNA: TGTGCCAGCAGTTTAGCTAGCGGTAGCACAGATACGCAGTATTTT. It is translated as CASSLASGSTDTQYF.

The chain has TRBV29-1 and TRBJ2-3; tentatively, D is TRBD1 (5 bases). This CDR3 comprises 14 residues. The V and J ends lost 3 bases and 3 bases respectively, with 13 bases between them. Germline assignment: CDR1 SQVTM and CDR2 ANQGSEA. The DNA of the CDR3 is TGCAGCGTTGATTTACGCAAGGGGACAGATACGCAGTATTTT. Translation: CSVDLRKGTDTQYF.

For the CDR3, the DNA is TGTGCCAGCAGTGAAGAAATTCAAGATACGCAGTATTTT. It yields the protein CASSEEIQDTQYF. J is TRBJ2-3 and V is TRBV2; D is unclear. This CDR3 has 13 amino acids. Trimming stripped 1 base from V and 5 bases from J, with 7 bases between. CDR1 SNHLY and CDR2 FYNNEI come from the germline V gene.

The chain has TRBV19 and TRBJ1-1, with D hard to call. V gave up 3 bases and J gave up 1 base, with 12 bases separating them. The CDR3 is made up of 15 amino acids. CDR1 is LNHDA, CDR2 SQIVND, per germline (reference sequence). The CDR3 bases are TGTGCCAGTAGTATCGGAGCGACTGGGAACACTGAAGCTTTCTTT. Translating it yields CASSIGATGNTEAFF.

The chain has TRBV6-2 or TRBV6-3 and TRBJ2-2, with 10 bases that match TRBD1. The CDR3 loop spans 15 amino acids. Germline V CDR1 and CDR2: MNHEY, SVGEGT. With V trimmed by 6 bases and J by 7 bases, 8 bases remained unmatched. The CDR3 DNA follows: TGTGCCAGCAGCCGTGACAGGGGGCATGGCGGGGAGCTGTTTTTT. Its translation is CASSRDRGHGGELFF.

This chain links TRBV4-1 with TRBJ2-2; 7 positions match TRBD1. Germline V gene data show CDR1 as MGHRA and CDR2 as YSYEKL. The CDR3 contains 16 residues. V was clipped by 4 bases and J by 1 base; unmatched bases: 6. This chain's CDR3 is CASSLRDRMNTGELFF. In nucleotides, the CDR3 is TGCGCCAGCAGCCTCCGGGACAGAATGAACACCGGGGAGCTGTTTTTT.